This T cell receptor beta chain was found in a study of T cells after yellow fever vaccination. This clonotype was seen only a few times. In TCRdb, the 5' RACE reads were re-called with MiXCR into one record per CDR3 protein. Seen here are 450,000 to 650,000 distinct CDR3 sequences, approximately 13% observed once, and the top ten hold about 14%. The TCR sequence derives from a young man who received the YFV17D yellow fever vaccine. The specimen comprised PBMCs, sampled on the day of the yellow fever booster vaccination.

The CDR3 DNA is TGTGCCAGCAGCTTAAGGATAGACTCCTACGAGCAGTACTTC. Translation gives CASSLRIDSYEQYF. This chain connects TRBV7-2 to TRBJ2-7, with D unresolved. The CDR3 is 14 residues long. The ends were cut back, 2 bases at V and 0 bases at J, with 8 bases in the middle. Germline assignment: CDR1 SGHTA and CDR2 FQGNSA. Together with reference TRBV7-2 and TRBJ2-7, the CDR3 gives the full variable domain: GAGVSQSPSNKVTEKGKDVELRCDPISGHTALYWYRQSLGQGLEFLIYFQGNSAPDKSGLPSDRFSAERTGGSVSTLTIQRTQQEDSAVYLCASSLRIDSYEQYFGPGTRLTVT.